The rows below give T cell receptor beta chains drawn from one sample of a study of cytomegalovirus exposure and HLA in healthy donors. Assay used: immunoSEQ multiplex PCR; TCRdb lists only in-frame clones, some missing. The sample lists about 94,000 clones; 50% to 75% were seen once. The sequencing sample was made of PBMCs. The receptors were gathered from a man aged 25 to 40 in good health and CMV-seronegative. The CDR3 runs from the conserved cysteine through the conserved F or W.

>TRBV7-7|TRBJ2-4
CASSLDFQNIQYF
>TRBV15|TRBJ1-4
CATSRAIPTLNEKLFF
>TRBV19|TRBJ1-1
CASSSDREGKAFF
>TRBV28|TRBJ2-7
CASSLKTAGTYEQYF
>TRBV5-1|TRBJ2-5
CASSLEGLETQYF
>TRBV7-3|TRBJ2-1
CASSLRGTGGAYNEQFF
>TRBV4-3|TRBJ2-5
CASSPDRSGETQYF
>TRBV27|TRBJ2-7
CASTNSPTGFSYEQYF
>TRBV4-3|TRBJ2-5
CASSPVSGGRAEAQYF
>TRBV7-3|TRBJ2-3
CASSLRTGGGMTDTQYF
>TRBV12-5|TRBJ2-3
CASGLGEVDTQYF
>TRBV5-1|TRBJ2-2
CASSLAGGPNTGELFF
>TRBV19|TRBJ1-1
CASSIKGITEAFF
>TRBV20-1|TRBJ2-7
CSAWGDEQYF
>TRBV28|TRBJ2-7
CASSEPGTGSYEQYF
>TRBV7-9|TRBJ2-5
CASSLVRGGRETQYF
>TRBV2|TRBJ2-3
CASSERVLTDTQYF
>TRBV19|TRBJ1-1
CASKKTDRGFNTEAFF
>TRBV2|TRBJ1-2
CASGREYGYTF
>TRBV7-2|TRBJ1-5
CASSLVSGGHQPQHF
>TRBV5-6|TRBJ2-1
CASSALLYWTVDNEQFF
>TRBV6-4|TRBJ2-1
CASSASLENNEQFF
>TRBV19|TRBJ2-7
CASSIVGTGSYEQYF
>TRBV27|TRBJ2-1
CASSPNPGNEQFF
>TRBV2|TRBJ2-7
CASSWSGYRQYF
>TRBV27|TRBJ1-1
CASSPDGGWNTEAFF
>TRBV6-1|TRBJ1-4
CASSLTGLNQKLFF
>TRBV5-6|TRBJ2-3
CASSLQDTDTQYF
>TRBV6-9|TRBJ2-1
CASSPTNLLSSYNEQFF
>TRBV7-9|TRBJ2-6
CASSGGGGSGANVLTF
>TRBV11-1|TRBJ2-7
CASSQPATGLLSYEQYF
>TRBV6-5|TRBJ2-7
CASSYSRDSYEQYF
>TRBV19|TRBJ2-4
CASSIGQNRNIQYF
>TRBV4-1|TRBJ1-5
CASSQDRGQGSNQPQHF
>TRBV29-1|TRBJ2-1
CSVTGLAESSYNEQFF
>TRBV29-1|TRBJ1-1
CSVEESSAEAFF
>TRBV11-3|TRBJ2-1
CASSRGGLAGENEQFF
>TRBV5-8|TRBJ2-7
CASSLARRGPYEQYF
>TRBV30|TRBJ1-5
CAWSVQGGGNQPQHF
>TRBV6-5|TRBJ2-3
CASSTPSRTSAQYF
>TRBV13|TRBJ2-5
CASSFHLAGGPFGLETQYF
>TRBV28|TRBJ2-3
CASSLGGTDTQYF
>TRBV7-6|TRBJ1-5
CASSKRTGSNQPQHF
>TRBV7-6|TRBJ2-7
CASSRRQALSYEQYF
>TRBV10-3|TRBJ2-7
CAISTSGENYEQYF
>TRBV7-3|TRBJ2-3
CASSLGPLPGDEQYF
>TRBV5-1|TRBJ2-2
CASSLTFQGVNTGELFF
>TRBV7-6|TRBJ1-1
CASSPTWATEAFF
>TRBV30|TRBJ1-4
CAWSGNRGEKLFF
>TRBV29-1|TRBJ2-5
CSGDRGETQYF
>TRBV28|TRBJ1-2
CASNLQGSVGYTF
>TRBV7-3|TRBJ2-7
CASSLNREGMEQYF
>TRBV5-8|TRBJ2-7
CASSSTYRDRGSYEQYF
>TRBV4-1|TRBJ2-2
CASSHRQGINTGELFF